This entry features one TCR beta chain sequence. What it binds is unknown. Each donor was a healthy Caucasian individual from Russia, aged about 6 to 90. A second PCR of 7 to 11 cycles used a sample-barcoded 5' primer and a J-beta primer mix. Each cDNA was tagged by a template-switch adaptor containing 12 random nucleotides. MiXCR was run by TCRdb on the 5' RACE reads, yielding one entry per CDR3 protein. The sample yields about 570,000 distinct CDR3 sequences, roughly 29% seen once. These data originate in a study of blood T cells in healthy people across ages. Study-level findings and limits: Roughly linear declines in TCR beta diversity per million T cells occurred with age.

The germline V gene encodes CDR1 SQVTM and CDR2 ANQGSEA. V was shortened by 6 bases and J by 1 base, with 15 bases between the two germline ends. CDR3 length equals 14 residues. The sequence was obtained from a woman in her 70s in good health. The chain employs TRBV29-1 and TRBJ1-1, with D possibly matching TRBD1 (6 bases). Sequencing was performed on blood. The CDR3 region is CSVLRDIPNTEAFF. DNA for the CDR3: TGCAGCGTCCTCCGGGACATACCGAACACTGAAGCTTTCTTT. The full variable domain, rest sourced from reference TRBV29-1 and TRBJ1-1, is SAVISQKPSRDICQRGTSLTIQCQVDSQVTMMFWYRQQPGQSLTLIATANQGSEATYESGFVIDKFPISRPNLTFSTLTVSNMSPEDSSIYLCSVLRDIPNTEAFFGQGTRLTVV.